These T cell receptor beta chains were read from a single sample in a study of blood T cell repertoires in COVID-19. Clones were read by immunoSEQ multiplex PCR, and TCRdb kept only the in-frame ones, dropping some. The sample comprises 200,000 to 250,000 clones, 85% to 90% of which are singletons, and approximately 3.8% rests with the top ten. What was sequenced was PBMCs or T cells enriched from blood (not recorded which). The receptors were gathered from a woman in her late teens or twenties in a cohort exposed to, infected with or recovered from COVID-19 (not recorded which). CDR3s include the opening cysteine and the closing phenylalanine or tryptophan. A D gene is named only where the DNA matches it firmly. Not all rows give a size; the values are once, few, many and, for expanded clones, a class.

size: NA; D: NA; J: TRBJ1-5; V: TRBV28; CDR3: CASSLRQPNQPQHF; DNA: TGTGCCAGCAGTTTGCGACAGCCCAATCAGCCCCAGCATTTT
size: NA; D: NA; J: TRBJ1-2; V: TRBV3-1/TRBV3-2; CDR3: CASSQDQGPYGYTF; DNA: TGTGCCAGCAGCCAAGATCAGGGTCCGTATGGCTACACCTTC
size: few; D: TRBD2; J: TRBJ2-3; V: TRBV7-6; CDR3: CASSLGGMDTQYF; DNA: TGTGCCAGCAGCTTGGGGGGGATGGATACGCAGTATTTT
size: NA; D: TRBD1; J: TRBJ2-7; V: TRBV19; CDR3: CASSRTGPHYEQYF; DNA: TGTGCCAGTAGCCGGACAGGCCCTCACTACGAGCAGTACTTC
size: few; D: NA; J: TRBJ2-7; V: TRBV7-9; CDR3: CASSQLVSDEQYF; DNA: TGTGCCAGCAGCCAACTAGTGTCGGACGAGCAGTACTTC
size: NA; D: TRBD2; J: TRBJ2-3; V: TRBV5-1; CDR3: CASSLSTSGGADTQYF; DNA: TGCGCCAGCAGCCTGTCGACTAGCGGGGGGGCAGATACGCAGTATTTT
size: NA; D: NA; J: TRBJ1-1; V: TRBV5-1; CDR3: CASSLGQTNTEAFF; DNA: TGCGCCAGCAGCTTGGGACAGACGAACACTGAAGCTTTCTTT
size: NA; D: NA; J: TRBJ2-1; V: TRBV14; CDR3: CASSQDPEVDEQFF; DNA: TGTGCCAGCAGCCAAGATCCAGAAGTTGATGAGCAGTTCTTC
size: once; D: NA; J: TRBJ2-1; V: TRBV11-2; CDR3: CASSLNPDTEQFF; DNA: TGTGCCAGCAGCTTAAACCCTGACACCGAGCAGTTCTTC
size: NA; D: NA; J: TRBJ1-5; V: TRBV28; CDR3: CASSFGGKKDQPQHF; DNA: TGTGCCAGCAGTTTCGGGGGAAAGAAGGATCAGCCCCAGCATTTT
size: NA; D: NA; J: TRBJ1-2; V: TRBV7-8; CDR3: CASSFRFPGVDYGYTF; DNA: TGTGCCAGCAGCTTTAGGTTCCCAGGGGTTGACTATGGCTACACCTTC
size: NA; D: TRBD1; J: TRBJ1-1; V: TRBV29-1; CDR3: CSVETTGVITEAFF; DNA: TGCAGCGTTGAAACGACAGGGGTTATCACTGAAGCTTTCTTT
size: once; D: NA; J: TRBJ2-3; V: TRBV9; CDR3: CASSPEADTQYF; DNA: TGTGCCAGCAGCCCTGAGGCAGATACGCAGTATTTT
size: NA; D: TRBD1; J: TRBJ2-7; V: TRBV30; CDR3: CAGSPIGTGNEQYF; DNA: TGTGCCGGGAGCCCAATTGGGACAGGGAACGAGCAGTACTTC
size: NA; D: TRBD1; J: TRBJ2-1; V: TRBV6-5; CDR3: CASSSARDRYNEQFF; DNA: TGTGCCAGCAGTTCAGCCCGGGACAGATACAATGAGCAGTTCTTC
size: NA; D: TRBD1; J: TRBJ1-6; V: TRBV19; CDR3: CASSTDRGSSPLHF; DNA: TGTGCCAGTAGTACGGACAGGGGAAGCTCACCCCTCCACTTT
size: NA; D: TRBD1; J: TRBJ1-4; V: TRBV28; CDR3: CASSTPGQTEKLFF; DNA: TGTGCCAGCAGTACCCCGGGACAGACCGAAAAACTGTTTTTT
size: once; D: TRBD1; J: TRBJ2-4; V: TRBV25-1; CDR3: CASRATGEIGAKNIQYF; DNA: TGTGCCAGCAGAGCTACAGGGGAAATTGGAGCCAAAAACATTCAGTACTTC
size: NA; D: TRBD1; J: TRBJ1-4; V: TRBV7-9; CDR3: CASSLGQGAQEKLFF; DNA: TGTGCCAGCAGCTTGGGACAGGGGGCTCAGGAAAAACTGTTTTTT
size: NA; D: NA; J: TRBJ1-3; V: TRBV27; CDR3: CASRRAAGNTIYF; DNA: TGTGCCAGCAGGAGGGCCGCTGGAAACACCATATATTTT
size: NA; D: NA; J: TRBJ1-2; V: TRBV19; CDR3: CASSMGRGALGYTF; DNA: TGTGCCAGTAGTATGGGCCGGGGGGCTCTTGGCTACACCTTC
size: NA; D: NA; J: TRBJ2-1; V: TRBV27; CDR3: CASSLGGLSYNEQFF; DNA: TGTGCCAGCAGTTTAGGCGGCTTAAGCTACAATGAGCAGTTCTTC
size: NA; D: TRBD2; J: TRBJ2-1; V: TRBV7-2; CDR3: CASSPEGSGRGHEQFF; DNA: TGTGCCAGCAGCCCCGAGGGTAGCGGGAGAGGTCATGAGCAGTTCTTC
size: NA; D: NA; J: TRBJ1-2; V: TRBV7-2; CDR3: CASSSPSYGYTF; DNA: TGTGCCAGCAGTTCCCCCAGCTATGGCTACACCTTC
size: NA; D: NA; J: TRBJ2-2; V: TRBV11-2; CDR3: CASSLLRDATGELFF; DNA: TGTGCCAGCAGCTTACTGCGGGACGCCACCGGGGAGCTGTTTTTT
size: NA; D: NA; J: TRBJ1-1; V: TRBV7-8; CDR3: CASSLVTGIGNTEAFF; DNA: TGTGCCAGCAGCCTCGTAACCGGGATTGGCAACACTGAAGCTTTCTTT
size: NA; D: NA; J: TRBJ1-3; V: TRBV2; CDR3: CASGGGKAGNTIYF; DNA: TGTGCCAGCGGTGGAGGGAAAGCTGGAAACACCATATATTTT
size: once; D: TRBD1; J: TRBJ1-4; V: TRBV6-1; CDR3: CASSEQGGGEKLFF; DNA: TGTGCCAGCAGTGAACAGGGGGGAGGAGAAAAACTGTTTTTT
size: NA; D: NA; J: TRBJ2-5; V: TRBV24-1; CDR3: CATSDRTTGNQETQYF; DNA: TGTGCCACCAGTGATCGAACAACAGGGAACCAAGAGACCCAGTACTTC
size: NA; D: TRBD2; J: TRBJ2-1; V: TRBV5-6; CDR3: CASSQPVRSGGNEQFF; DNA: TGTGCCAGCAGCCAGCCGGTTCGCAGCGGGGGGAATGAGCAGTTCTTC
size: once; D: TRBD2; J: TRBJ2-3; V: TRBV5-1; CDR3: CASSLESAGGPDTQYF; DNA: TGCGCCAGCAGCTTGGAGTCGGCGGGGGGGCCAGATACGCAGTATTTT
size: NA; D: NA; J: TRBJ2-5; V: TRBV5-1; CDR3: CASSEYSDSRQETQYF; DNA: TGCGCCAGCAGCGAATATTCGGACAGCAGACAAGAGACCCAGTACTTC
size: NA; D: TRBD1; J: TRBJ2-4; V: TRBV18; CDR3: CASSPRQDRRLSLPDENIQYF; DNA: TGTGCCAGCTCACCACGGCAGGACAGGAGACTTAGCCTACCGGACGAAAACATTCAGTACTTC
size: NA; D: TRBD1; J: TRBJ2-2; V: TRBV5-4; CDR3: CASSLDRGQNTGELFF; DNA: TGTGCCAGCAGCTTGGACAGGGGGCAGAACACCGGGGAGCTGTTTTTT
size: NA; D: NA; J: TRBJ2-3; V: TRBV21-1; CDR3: CASRADSSDTQYF; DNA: TGTGCCAGCAGGGCGGACAGTTCAGATACGCAGTATTTT
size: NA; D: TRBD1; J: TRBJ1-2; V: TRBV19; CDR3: CASTDWPRGPGYTF; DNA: TGTGCCAGTACCGATTGGCCTAGGGGGCCAGGCTACACCTTC
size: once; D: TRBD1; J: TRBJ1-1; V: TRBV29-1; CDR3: CSVDGTGNTEAFF; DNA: TGCAGCGTTGATGGGACAGGGAACACTGAAGCTTTCTTT
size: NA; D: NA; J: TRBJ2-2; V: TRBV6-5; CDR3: CASSYSWATGELFF; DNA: TGTGCCAGCAGTTACTCGTGGGCAACCGGGGAGCTGTTTTTT
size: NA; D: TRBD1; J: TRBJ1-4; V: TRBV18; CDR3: CASSPSGQGGEKLFF; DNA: TGTGCCAGCTCACCCTCCGGACAGGGGGGCGAAAAACTGTTTTTT
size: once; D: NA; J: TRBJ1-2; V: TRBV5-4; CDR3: CASSQIWGAGGYTF; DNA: TGTGCCAGCAGCCAGATTTGGGGCGCGGGGGGCTACACCTTC